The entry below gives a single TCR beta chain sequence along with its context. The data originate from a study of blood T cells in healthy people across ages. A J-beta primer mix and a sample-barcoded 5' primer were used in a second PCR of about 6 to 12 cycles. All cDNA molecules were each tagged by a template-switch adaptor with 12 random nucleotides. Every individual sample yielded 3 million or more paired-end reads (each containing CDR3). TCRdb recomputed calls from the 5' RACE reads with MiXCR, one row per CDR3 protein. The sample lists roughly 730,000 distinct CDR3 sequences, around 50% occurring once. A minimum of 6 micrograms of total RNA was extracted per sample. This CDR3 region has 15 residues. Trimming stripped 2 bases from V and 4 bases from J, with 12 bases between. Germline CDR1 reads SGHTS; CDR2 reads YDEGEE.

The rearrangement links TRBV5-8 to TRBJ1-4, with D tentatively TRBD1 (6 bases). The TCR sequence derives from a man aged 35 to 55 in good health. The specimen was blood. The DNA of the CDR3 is TGTGCCAGCAGCTTTGGACAGCAGATTAATGAAAAACTGTTTTTT. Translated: CASSFGQQINEKLFF.